Following are 23 T cell receptor beta chains from one sample sequenced in a study of blood T cell repertoires in COVID-19. Assay used: immunoSEQ multiplex PCR; TCRdb lists only in-frame clones, some missing. Among approximately 250,000 clones listed, about 93% were seen once. The sequenced sample was peripheral blood. The receptors were gathered from a man aged 25-45 years with COVID-19, enrolled during active disease.

This clone was seen only a few times. This chain uses TRBV12-3 or TRBV12-4 with TRBJ1-3; D ambiguous. V was shortened by 6 bases and J by 8 bases, with 14 bases between the two germline ends. The CDR3 contains 13 residues. The CDR3 region is CASRSPFVDTIYF. The CDR3 DNA is TGTGCCAGCAGATCTCCATTTGTAGACACCATATATTTT.

This chain links TRBV6-1 with TRBJ1-3; D uncertain. The CDR3 consists of 12 residues. V was clipped by 3 bases and J by 4 bases, with 4 bases between them. Germline lookup yields CDR1 MNHNS and CDR2 SASEGT. As DNA, the CDR3 is TGTGCCAGCAGTGAGGAGGGAAACACCATATATTTT. Protein product: CASSEEGNTIYF.

As concerns this clone: Other nucleotide sequences in the sample specify the same CDR3. The chain combines TRBV19 with TRBJ1-1; D uncertain. The length of the CDR3 is 13 residues. The V and J ends lost 4 bases and 2 bases respectively, with 8 bases between them. Germline loops: CDR1 LNHDA, CDR2 SQIVND (reference sequence). CDR3: CASSTGLNTEAFF. The CDR3 nucleotides read TGTGCCAGTAGTACGGGATTAAACACTGAAGCTTTCTTT.

The rearrangement links TRBV30 to TRBJ2-5; 11 positions match TRBD1. V was clipped by 3 bases and J by 5 bases; unmatched bases: 8. CDR1 and CDR2 from the germline V gene are GTSNPN and SVGIG (reference sequence). The CDR3 is 15 residues long. The CDR3 reads CAWSPGTGGRETQYF. The CDR3 bases are TGTGCCTGGAGCCCCGGGACAGGGGGTAGGGAGACCCAGTACTTC.

V gene TRBV10-3 combines with J gene TRBJ2-3, with 8 bases lining up with TRBD2. The trim removed 7 bases at V and 4 bases at J, leaving 10 bases unmatched. The CDR3 contains 15 residues. Germline assignment: CDR1 ENHRY and CDR2 SYGVKD. CDR3 sequence: CAIKVSGGPADTQYF. CDR3 bases: TGTGCCATCAAAGTTTCGGGGGGGCCAGCAGATACGCAGTATTTT.

The rearrangement joins TRBV18 to TRBJ2-5, with 10 positions matching TRBD2. The CDR3 has 15 residues. J lost 5 bases, V lost 2 bases, and 5 bases had no gene match. Germline CDR1 and CDR2: KGHSH and LQKENI. CDR3 bases: TGTGCCAGCTCACCATCCAGCGGGGGGGCGGAGACCCAGTACTTC. It is translated as CASSPSSGGAETQYF.

This clone has a single count. The J gene is TRBJ1-5, the V gene TRBV18, with TRBD1 matching 8 bases. In germline, CDR1 is KGHSH, CDR2 LQKENI. V dropped 3 bases and J dropped 5; count of bases not matched to a gene: 6. CDR3 length: 15 amino acids. Here the CDR3 reads CASSPKQGEDQPQHF. The CDR3 DNA sequence: TGTGCCAGCTCACCTAAACAGGGGGAGGATCAGCCCCAGCATTTT.

V gene TRBV9 combines with J gene TRBJ1-2, with D perhaps matching TRBD1 (5 bases). The V gene lost 0 bases and the J gene lost 2 bases, with 8 bases spanning the gap. Germline V gives CDR1 SGDLS, CDR2 YYNGEE. The CDR3 has 14 residues. CDR3 sequence: CASSVAQDNYGYTF. The CDR3 region has the DNA TGTGCCAGCAGCGTAGCACAGGACAACTATGGCTACACCTTC. Drawing the rest from reference TRBV9 and TRBJ1-2, the complete variable domain is DSGVTQTPKHLITATGQRVTLRCSPRSGDLSVYWYQQSLDQGLQFLIQYYNGEERAKGNILERFSAQQFPDLHSELNLSSLELGDSALYFCASSVAQDNYGYTFGSGTRLTVV.

This clone was counted a single time. V and J are TRBV7-9 and TRBJ2-5; 8 bases agree with TRBD1. The V gene's germline CDR1 is SEHNR and CDR2 FQNEAQ (reference sequence). The V and J ends lost 5 bases and 1 base, in that order; junction bases with no gene match: 3. This CDR3 contains 14 residues. Here the CDR3 reads CASSPQGAQETQYF. For the CDR3, the DNA is TGTGCCAGCAGCCCGCAGGGGGCCCAAGAGACCCAGTACTTC.

V is TRBV18 and J is TRBJ1-5; TRBD1 is a possible D gene (5 bases). Germline CDR1 reads KGHSH; CDR2 reads LQKENI. There are 18 residues in the CDR3. V was pared by 0 bases and J by 2 bases, with 17 bases between. The CDR3 sequence is CASSPPPSFTGGNQPQHF. In nucleotides, the CDR3 is TGTGCCAGCTCACCACCCCCTTCATTTACAGGAGGCAATCAGCCCCAGCATTTT.

This chain connects TRBV9 to TRBJ1-5; the D is unclear. CDR3 length: 15 amino acids. CDR1 is SGDLS and CDR2 is YYNGEE in the germline V gene. The germline V and J ends were trimmed by 3 bases and 5 bases, with 15 bases remaining between them. The CDR3 DNA sequence: TGTGCCAGCAGCGGCGATGGAGGCATTCATCAGCCCCAGCATTTT. It yields the protein CASSGDGGIHQPQHF.

To note about this clone: This same CDR3 is encoded by further DNA sequences in the sample. V is TRBV6-5 and J is TRBJ2-2, with 10 bases lining up with TRBD1. The germline CDR1 and CDR2 sequences are MNHEY and SVGAGI. J was trimmed by 4 bases and V by 7 bases; bases with no gene match: 3. This CDR3 spans 14 amino acids. The CDR3 protein is CASTGQGGTGELFF. Here the CDR3 DNA reads TGTGCCAGCACCGGACAGGGGGGCACCGGGGAGCTGTTTTTT.

J is TRBJ1-1 and V is TRBV28; D unclear. Between the trimmed V and J ends, which lost 2 bases and 0 bases, there was a span of 7 bases. This CDR3 is 14 amino acids long. CDR1 and CDR2 from the germline V gene are MDHEN and SYDVKM. CDR3 loop: CASSLGSMNTEAFF. For the CDR3, the DNA is TGTGCCAGCAGTTTAGGCAGTATGAACACTGAAGCTTTCTTT.

This chain uses TRBV20-1 with TRBJ2-7; D is possibly TRBD2 (5 bases). The CDR3 runs to 13 residues. The V gene lost 3 bases and the J gene lost 3 bases, with 12 bases spanning the gap. Germline assignment: CDR1 DFQATT and CDR2 SNEGSKA (reference sequence). CDR3 amino acids: CSASWFGDYEQYF. The DNA of the CDR3 is TGCAGTGCTAGTTGGTTCGGGGACTACGAGCAGTACTTC.

The V and J genes are TRBV27 and TRBJ1-2, with no clear D. Germline V gene sequence: CDR1 MNHEY, CDR2 SMNVEV (reference sequence). This CDR3 region has 15 residues. V lost 3 bases, J lost 2 bases, and 13 bases lay in between. The CDR3, as DNA: TGTGCCAGCAGTTTCCAGTTAGGCGGGAACTATGGCTACACCTTC. Encoded protein: CASSFQLGGNYGYTF.

This clone was observed a single time. The chain has TRBV7-9 and TRBJ1-3; D remains unclear. Looked up from germline, CDR1 is SEHNR and CDR2 is FQNEAQ (reference sequence). Trimming pared 8 bases from V and 5 bases from J, leaving 16 bases between. This CDR3 comprises 14 residues. The CDR3 DNA is TGTGCCAGCCCCCGTGAGAGGTACAGAAACACCATATATTTT. This translates into CASPRERYRNTIYF.

This rearrangement joins TRBV5-1 to TRBJ2-1; 12 bases agree with TRBD2. Germline V gives CDR1 SGHRS, CDR2 YFSETQ. The junction had 9 bases not matched to a gene; V was cut back by 7 bases and J by 7 bases. The CDR3 consists of 15 residues. CDR3 residues: CASARTSGVVNEQFF. CDR3 DNA sequence: TGCGCCAGCGCCAGGACTAGCGGGGTTGTGAATGAGCAGTTCTTC.

The gene calls are TRBV5-4 and TRBJ1-1; no clear D gene. The V end lost 3 bases, the J end lost 0 bases, and 15 bases lay between the germline ends. CDR1 SGHNT and CDR2 YYREEE come from the germline V gene (reference sequence). This CDR3 contains 16 residues. The CDR3 sequence is CASSSARGTVNTEAFF. CDR3 nucleotide sequence: TGTGCCAGCAGCTCGGCCCGGGGAACGGTGAACACTGAAGCTTTCTTT. The full variable domain, completed using reference TRBV5-4 and TRBJ1-1, is ETGVTQSPTHLIKTRGQQVTLRCSSQSGHNTVSWYQQALGQGPQFIFQYYREEENGRGNFPPRFSGLQFPNYSSELNVNALELDDSALYLCASSSARGTVNTEAFFGQGTRLTVV.

This chain connects TRBV2 to TRBJ2-3, with D perhaps matching TRBD2 (5 bases). This CDR3 has 14 amino acids. Trimming removed 2 bases at V and 0 bases at J, with 6 bases between. CDR1 and CDR2 from the germline V gene are SNHLY and FYNNEI. The chain's CDR3 is CASSEWRSTDTQYF. CDR3 bases: TGTGCCAGCAGTGAATGGAGGAGCACAGATACGCAGTATTTT. Supplemented by reference TRBV2 and TRBJ2-3, the full variable domain reads EPEVTQTPSHQVTQMGQEVILRCVPISNHLYFYWYRQILGQKVEFLVSFYNNEISEKSEIFDDQFSVERPDGSNFTLKIRSTKLEDSAMYFCASSEWRSTDTQYFGPGTRLTVL.

The chain couples TRBV19 to TRBJ2-5, with 7 bases that match TRBD2. The germline V gene has CDR1 LNHDA and CDR2 SQIVND (reference sequence). J was trimmed by 5 bases and V by 8 bases; bases with no gene match: 2. This CDR3 is built from 11 residues. Here the CDR3 DNA reads TGTGCCAGTGCCGGGGGGGAGACCCAGTACTTC. It translates to CASAGGETQYF.

In DNA, the CDR3 is TGTGCCAGCAGCAAAGGCAGGGGCGAGCAGTACTTC. Its translation: CASSKGRGEQYF. This chain links TRBV21-1 with TRBJ2-7; TRBD1 was called by the table and not checked on the DNA. TRBV21-1 is assigned pseudogene status. The length of the CDR3 is 12 residues.

The gene calls are TRBV20-1 and TRBJ2-5; perhaps TRBD2 as D (6 bases). V lost 3 bases and J 4 bases, leaving 12 bases between the germline ends. Germline CDR1 reads DFQATT; CDR2 reads SNEGSKA (reference sequence). The CDR3 contains 13 residues. CDR3 amino acids: CSASAASVETQYF. The CDR3 bases are TGCAGTGCTAGTGCGGCTAGCGTAGAGACCCAGTACTTC.

The rearrangement uses TRBV30 and TRBJ2-2, with 7 nucleotides matching TRBD1. Germline V lookup: CDR1 GTSNPN, CDR2 SVGIG (reference sequence). The CDR3 loop spans 16 amino acids. The J segment lost 1 base and the V segment lost 0 bases, leaving 5 bases of the junction unmatched. DNA of the CDR3: TGTGCCTGGAGTGTAAAACAGGGGTGGAACACCGGGGAGCTGTTTTTT. Protein sequence: CAWSVKQGWNTGELFF. The full variable domain, its missing parts supplied by reference TRBV30 and TRBJ2-2, is SQTIHQWPATLVQPVGSPLSLECTVEGTSNPNLYWYRQAAGRGLQLLFYSVGIGQISSEVPQNLSASRPQDRQFILSSKKLLLSDSGFYLCAWSVKQGWNTGELFFGEGSRLTVL.